This T cell receptor beta chain was identified during a study of beta chain features in type 1 diabetes. Regarding the study as a whole: Researchers reported that naive, central memory and Treg TCRB repertoires appeared more similar in patients than in healthy donors.

Sort purity for all populations was recorded as exceeding 98%. Since all of the isolated RNA was reverse transcribed, expressed TCRB transcripts were what got sequenced. The table came from immunoSEQ multiplex PCR; TCRdb's copy has only in-frame clones and leaves some out. Here the sample spans fewer than 550,000 clones, about an eighth being singletons. The trim removed 4 bases at V and 5 bases at J, leaving 3 bases unmatched. In germline, CDR1 is SGHRS, CDR2 YFSETQ. The CDR3 extends over 13 amino acids. In this sample, this clone turned up a few times. Antigen specificity is unknown. This sequence originates from a woman aged 18-35 years in good health. The V gene is TRBV5-1, the J gene TRBJ2-1; TRBD1 matches at 7 bases. Source material: naive CD4+ T cells from blood. CDR3 loop: CASSEGQNNEQFF. The CDR3 DNA sequence: TGCGCCAGCAGCGAGGGACAGAACAATGAGCAGTTCTTC.